This T cell receptor (beta chain) derives from a study of cytomegalovirus exposure and HLA in healthy donors. General observations from the study: Earlier analysis yielded a pattern in which most TCR beta V segments were productive about 90% or about 30% of the time. As a later analysis showed, a missense DCLRE1C variant was linked to trimming of TCR beta V- and J-genes.

The CDR3 contains 15 residues. V shed 5 bases, J shed 4 bases, and the junction held 6 bases outside the gene matches. CDR1 and CDR2 (germline): MNHEY, SMNVEV (reference sequence). This clone was found a few times. Its antigen is currently unknown. Researchers ran the PCR with 60 Vbeta and 13 Jbeta primers. Produced via immunoSEQ multiplex PCR; TCRdb's table is partial and in-frame only. The sample holds around 50,000 clones, about 86% seen once. The V call is TRBV27, the J call TRBJ2-2; TRBD1 matches at 8 bases. This receptor was identified in a man in his forties or fifties in good health and CMV-seronegative. The sequenced material came from PBMCs. CDR3 nucleotides: TGTGCCAGCAGTATCAGGGGGCTTGGCACCGGGGAGCTGTTTTTT. This gives the protein CASSIRGLGTGELFF.